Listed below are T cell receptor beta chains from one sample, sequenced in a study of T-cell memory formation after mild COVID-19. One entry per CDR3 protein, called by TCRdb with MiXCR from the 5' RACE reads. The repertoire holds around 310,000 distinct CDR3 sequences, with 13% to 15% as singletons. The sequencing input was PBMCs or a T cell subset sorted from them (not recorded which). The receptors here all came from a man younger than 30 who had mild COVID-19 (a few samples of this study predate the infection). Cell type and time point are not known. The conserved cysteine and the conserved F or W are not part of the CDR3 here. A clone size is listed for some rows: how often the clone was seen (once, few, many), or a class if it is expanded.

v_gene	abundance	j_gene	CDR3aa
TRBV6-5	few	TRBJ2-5	ASCYSFSPGQGTQY
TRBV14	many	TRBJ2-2	ASSHFRGTGELF
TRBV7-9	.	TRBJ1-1	ASSLGKPNTEAF
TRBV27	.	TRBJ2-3	ASSPTSGGATDTQY
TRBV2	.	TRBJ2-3	ASSEGHSSTDTQY
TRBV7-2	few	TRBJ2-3	ASSINGPATITDTQY
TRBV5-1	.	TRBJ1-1	ASSLAPRGLTEAF
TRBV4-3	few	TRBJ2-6	ASSGLSGANVLT
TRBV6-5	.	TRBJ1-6	ASSYSPVSSYNSPLH
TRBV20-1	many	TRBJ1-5	SAGRGADQPQH
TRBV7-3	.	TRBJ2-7	ASSFVRGGEQY